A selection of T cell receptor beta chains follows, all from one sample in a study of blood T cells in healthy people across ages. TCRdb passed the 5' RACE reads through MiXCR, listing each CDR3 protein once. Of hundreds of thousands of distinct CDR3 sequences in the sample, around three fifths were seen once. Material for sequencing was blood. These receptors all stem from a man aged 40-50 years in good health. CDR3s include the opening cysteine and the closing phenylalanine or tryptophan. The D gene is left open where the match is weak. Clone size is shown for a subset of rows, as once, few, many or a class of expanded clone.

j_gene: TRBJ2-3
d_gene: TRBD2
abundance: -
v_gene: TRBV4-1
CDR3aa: CASSQGPAGAHPSTDTQYF
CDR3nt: TGCGCCAGCAGCCAGGGTCCAGCGGGGGCCCATCCGAGCACAGATACGCAGTATTTT

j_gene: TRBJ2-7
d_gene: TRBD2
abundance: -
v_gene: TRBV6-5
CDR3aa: CASSRLTSGRIYEQYF
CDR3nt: TGTGCCAGCAGCCGACTCACTAGCGGGAGGATCTACGAGCAGTACTTC

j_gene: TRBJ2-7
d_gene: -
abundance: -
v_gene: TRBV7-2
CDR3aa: CASSYLLRVGEQYF
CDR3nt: TGTGCCAGCAGCTACCTACTCAGGGTGGGGGAGCAGTACTTC

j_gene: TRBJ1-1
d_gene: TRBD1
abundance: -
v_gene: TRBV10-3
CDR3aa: CAISESGGAEAFF
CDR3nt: TGTGCCATCAGTGAGTCAGGGGGCGCTGAAGCTTTCTTT

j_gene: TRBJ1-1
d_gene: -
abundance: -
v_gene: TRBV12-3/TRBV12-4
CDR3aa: CASSSRRGMNTEAFF
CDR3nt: TGTGCCAGCAGTTCCCGTAGAGGGATGAACACTGAAGCTTTCTTT

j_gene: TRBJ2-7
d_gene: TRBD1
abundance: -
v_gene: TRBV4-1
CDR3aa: CASSQAGTEGLREQYF
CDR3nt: TGCGCCAGCAGCCAAGCGGGGACAGAAGGGCTTAGGGAGCAGTACTTC

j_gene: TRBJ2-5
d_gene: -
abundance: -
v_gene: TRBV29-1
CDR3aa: CSVEDGDSQETQYF
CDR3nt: TGCAGCGTTGAAGATGGGGACTCCCAAGAGACCCAGTACTTC

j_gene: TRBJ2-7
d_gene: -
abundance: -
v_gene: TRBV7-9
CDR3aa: CASSLAKGGPEQYF
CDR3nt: TGTGCCAGCAGCTTAGCCAAGGGGGGTCCCGAGCAGTACTTC

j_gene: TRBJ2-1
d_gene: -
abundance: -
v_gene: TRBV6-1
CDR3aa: CASSKGRYNEQFF
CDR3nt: TGTGCCAGCAGCAAAGGGCGGTACAATGAGCAGTTCTTC

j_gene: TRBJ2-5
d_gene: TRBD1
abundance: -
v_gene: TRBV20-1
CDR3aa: CSATGGEQETQYF
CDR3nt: TGCAGTGCTACAGGGGGAGAGCAAGAGACCCAGTACTTC

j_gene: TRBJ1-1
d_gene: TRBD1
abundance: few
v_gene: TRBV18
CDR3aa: CASSPSGQGANTEAFF
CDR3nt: TGTGCCAGCTCACCATCGGGACAGGGGGCTAACACTGAAGCTTTCTTT

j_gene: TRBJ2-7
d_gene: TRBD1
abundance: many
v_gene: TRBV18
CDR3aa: CASSPVRGSSPGSYEQYF
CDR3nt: TGTGCCAGCTCACCAGTCAGGGGGTCCTCCCCGGGCTCCTACGAGCAGTACTTC

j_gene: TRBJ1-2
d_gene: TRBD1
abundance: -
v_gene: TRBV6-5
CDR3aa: CASSYKGDRSYGYTF
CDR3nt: TGTGCCAGCAGTTACAAGGGGGACAGATCTTATGGCTACACCTTC

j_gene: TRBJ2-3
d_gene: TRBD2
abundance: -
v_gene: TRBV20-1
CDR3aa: CSVAGATDTQYF
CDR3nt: TGCAGTGTGGCGGGAGCCACAGATACGCAGTATTTT

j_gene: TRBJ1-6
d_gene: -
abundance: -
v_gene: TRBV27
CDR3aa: CASRPPGEGSPLHF
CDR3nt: TGTGCCAGCAGACCCCCCGGGGAAGGTTCACCCCTCCACTTT

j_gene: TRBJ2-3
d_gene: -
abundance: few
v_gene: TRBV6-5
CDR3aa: CASSLRTRTDTQYF
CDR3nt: TGTGCCAGCAGTTTGAGAACCCGCACAGATACGCAGTATTTT

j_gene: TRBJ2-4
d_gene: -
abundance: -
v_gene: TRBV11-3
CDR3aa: CASSFGRGGDIQYF
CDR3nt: TGTGCCAGCAGCTTTGGACGAGGGGGAGACATTCAGTACTTC

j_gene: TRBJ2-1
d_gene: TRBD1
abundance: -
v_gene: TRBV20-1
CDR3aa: CSAKVPRGQGVDEQFF
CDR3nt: TGCAGTGCTAAAGTACCTCGGGGACAGGGAGTCGATGAGCAGTTCTTC

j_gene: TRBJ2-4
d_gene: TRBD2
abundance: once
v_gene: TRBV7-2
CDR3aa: CASSSDSGSYIQYF
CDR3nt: TGTGCCAGCAGCTCGGATAGCGGGAGTTACATTCAGTACTTC

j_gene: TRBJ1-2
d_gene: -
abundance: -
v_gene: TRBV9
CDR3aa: CASSANRDIGYTF
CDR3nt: TGTGCCAGCAGCGCGAACCGTGATATTGGCTACACCTTC

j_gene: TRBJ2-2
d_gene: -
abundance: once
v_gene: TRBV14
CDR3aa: CASSQDLLVGGELFF
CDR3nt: TGTGCCAGCAGCCAAGATCTACTAGTGGGCGGGGAGCTGTTTTTT

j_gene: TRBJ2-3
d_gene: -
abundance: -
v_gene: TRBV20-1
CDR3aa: CSARAVPDTQYF
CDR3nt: TGCAGTGCTAGGGCAGTCCCAGATACGCAGTATTTT

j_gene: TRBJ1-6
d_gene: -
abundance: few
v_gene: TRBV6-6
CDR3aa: CASNIKDFNSPLHF
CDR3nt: TGTGCCAGCAACATCAAGGACTTTAATTCACCCCTCCACTTT

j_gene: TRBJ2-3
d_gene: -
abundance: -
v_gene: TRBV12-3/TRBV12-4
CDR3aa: CASSLFGELGTDTQYF
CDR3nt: TGTGCCAGCAGCCTCTTTGGGGAGCTCGGCACAGATACGCAGTATTTT

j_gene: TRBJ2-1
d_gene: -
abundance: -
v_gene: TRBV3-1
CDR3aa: CASSPRAAGWEQFF
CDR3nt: TGTGCCAGCAGTCCTAGGGCGGCCGGATGGGAGCAGTTCTTC

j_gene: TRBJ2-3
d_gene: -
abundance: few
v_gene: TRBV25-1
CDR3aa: CASSPERGTQYF
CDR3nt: TGTGCCAGCAGTCCAGAGCGAGGTACGCAGTATTTT

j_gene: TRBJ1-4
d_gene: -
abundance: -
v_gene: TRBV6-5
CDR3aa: CASSYSQRGGEKLFF
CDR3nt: TGTGCCAGCAGTTACTCGCAGCGGGGGGGTGAAAAACTGTTTTTT

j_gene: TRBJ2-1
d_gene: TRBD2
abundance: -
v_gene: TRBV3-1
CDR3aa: CASSQGSGGTYNEQFF
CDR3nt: TGTGCCAGCAGCCAAGGGAGCGGGGGGACCTACAATGAGCAGTTCTTC

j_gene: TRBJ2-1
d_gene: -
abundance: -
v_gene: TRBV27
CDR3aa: CASSLVQGINEQFF
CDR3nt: TGTGCCAGCAGTTTAGTTCAAGGAATCAATGAGCAGTTCTTC

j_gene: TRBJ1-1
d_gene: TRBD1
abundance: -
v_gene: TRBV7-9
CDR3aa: CASSLPRGTGATEAFF
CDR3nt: TGTGCCAGCAGCTTACCCCGGGGGACAGGGGCCACTGAAGCTTTCTTT

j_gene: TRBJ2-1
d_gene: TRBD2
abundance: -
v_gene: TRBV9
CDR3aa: CASSGGLAGNNEQFF
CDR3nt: TGTGCCAGCAGCGGCGGACTAGCGGGAAACAATGAGCAGTTCTTC

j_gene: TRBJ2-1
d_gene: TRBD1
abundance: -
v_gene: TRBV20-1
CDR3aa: CSASPRTGGVNEQFF
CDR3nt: TGCAGTGCTAGTCCTCGGACAGGGGGTGTCAATGAGCAGTTCTTC

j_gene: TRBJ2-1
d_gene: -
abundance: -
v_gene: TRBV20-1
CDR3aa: CSARDLTQQFF
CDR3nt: TGCAGTGCTAGAGATCTAACCCAGCAGTTCTTC

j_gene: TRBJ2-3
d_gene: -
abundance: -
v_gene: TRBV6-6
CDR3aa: CASMMGASTDTQYF
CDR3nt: TGTGCCAGCATGATGGGCGCGAGCACAGATACGCAGTATTTT

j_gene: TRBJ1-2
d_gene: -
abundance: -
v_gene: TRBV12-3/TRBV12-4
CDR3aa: CASSITGGYTF
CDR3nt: TGTGCCAGCAGTATAACAGGTGGCTACACCTTC

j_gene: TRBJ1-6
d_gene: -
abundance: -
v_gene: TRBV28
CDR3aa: CASSQAGSSYNSPLHF
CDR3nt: TGTGCCAGCAGCCAAGCTGGCAGCTCCTATAATTCACCCCTCCACTTT

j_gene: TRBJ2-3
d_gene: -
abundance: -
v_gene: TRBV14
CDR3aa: CASSQIRAYSTDTQYF
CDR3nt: TGTGCCAGCAGCCAAATCAGGGCTTATTCCACAGATACGCAGTATTTT